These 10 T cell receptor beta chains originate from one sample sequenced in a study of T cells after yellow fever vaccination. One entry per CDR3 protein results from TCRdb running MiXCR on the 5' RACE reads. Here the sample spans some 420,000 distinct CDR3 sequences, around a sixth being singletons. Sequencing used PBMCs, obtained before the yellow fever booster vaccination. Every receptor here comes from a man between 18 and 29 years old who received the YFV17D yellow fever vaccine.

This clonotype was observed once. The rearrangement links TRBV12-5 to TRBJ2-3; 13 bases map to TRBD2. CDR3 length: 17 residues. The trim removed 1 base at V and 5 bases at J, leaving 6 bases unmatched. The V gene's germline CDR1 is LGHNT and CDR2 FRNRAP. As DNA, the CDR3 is TGTGCTAGTGGTTTGGGCAGACTAGCGGGGGGACTAGATACGCAGTATTTT. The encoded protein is CASGLGRLAGGLDTQYF.

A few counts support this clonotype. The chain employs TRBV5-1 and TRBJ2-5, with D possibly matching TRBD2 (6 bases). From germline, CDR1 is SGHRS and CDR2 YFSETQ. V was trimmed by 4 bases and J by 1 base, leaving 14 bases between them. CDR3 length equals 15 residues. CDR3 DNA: TGCGCCAGCAGCCCGGAGGGGAGCGGCCAAGAGACCCAGTACTTC. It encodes CASSPEGSGQETQYF. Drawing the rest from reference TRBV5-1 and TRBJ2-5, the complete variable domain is KAGVTQTPRYLIKTRGQQVTLSCSPISGHRSVSWYQQTPGQGLQFLFEYFSETQRNKGNFPGRFSGRQFSNSRSEMNVSTLELGDSALYLCASSPEGSGQETQYFGPGTRLLVL.

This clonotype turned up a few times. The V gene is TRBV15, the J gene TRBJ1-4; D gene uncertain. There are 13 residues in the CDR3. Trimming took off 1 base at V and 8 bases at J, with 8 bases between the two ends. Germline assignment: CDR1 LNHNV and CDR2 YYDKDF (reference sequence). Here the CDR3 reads CATSRGVDEKLFF. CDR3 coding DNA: TGTGCCACCAGCAGAGGGGTTGACGAAAAACTGTTTTTT.

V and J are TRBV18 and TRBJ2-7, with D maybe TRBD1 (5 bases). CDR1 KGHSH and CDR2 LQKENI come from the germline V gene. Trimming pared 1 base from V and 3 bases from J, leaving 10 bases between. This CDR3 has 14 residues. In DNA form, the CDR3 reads TGTGCCAGCTCACCACTTGACAGAATCTACGAGCAGTACTTC. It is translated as CASSPLDRIYEQYF. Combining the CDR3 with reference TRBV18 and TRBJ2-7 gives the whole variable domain NAGVMQNPRHLVRRRGQEARLRCSPMKGHSHVYWYRQLPEEGLKFMVYLQKENIIDESGMPKERFSAEFPKEGPSILRIQQVVRGDSAAYFCASSPLDRIYEQYFGPGTRLTVT.

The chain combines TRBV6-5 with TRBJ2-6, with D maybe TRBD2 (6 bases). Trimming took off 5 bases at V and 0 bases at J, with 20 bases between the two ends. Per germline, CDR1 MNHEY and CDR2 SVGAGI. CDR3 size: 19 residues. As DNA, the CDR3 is TGTGCCAGCAGTGTGTTCTCGGAGGGCAGGACCTCTGGGGCCAACGTCCTGACTTTC. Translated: CASSVFSEGRTSGANVLTF.

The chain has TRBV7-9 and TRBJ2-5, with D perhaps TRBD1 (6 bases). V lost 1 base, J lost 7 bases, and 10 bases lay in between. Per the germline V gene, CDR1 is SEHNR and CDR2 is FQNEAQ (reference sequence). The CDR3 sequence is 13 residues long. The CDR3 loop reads CASSLVDSPTQYF. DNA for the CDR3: TGTGCCAGCAGCTTAGTGGACAGCCCGACCCAGTACTTC.

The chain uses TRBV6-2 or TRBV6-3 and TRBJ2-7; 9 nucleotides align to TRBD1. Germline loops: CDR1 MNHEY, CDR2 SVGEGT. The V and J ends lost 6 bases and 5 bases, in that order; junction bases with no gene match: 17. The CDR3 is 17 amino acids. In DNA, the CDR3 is TGTGCCAGCAGCACAACACGACAGGGGGGACCCCACCACGAGCAGTACTTC. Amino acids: CASSTTRQGGPHHEQYF.

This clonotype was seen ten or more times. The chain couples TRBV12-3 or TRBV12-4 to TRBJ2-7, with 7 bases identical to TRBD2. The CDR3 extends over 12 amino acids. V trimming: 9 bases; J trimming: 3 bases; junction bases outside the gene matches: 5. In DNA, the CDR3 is TGTGCCAGTGGGGAGGGTTTCTACGAGCAGTACTTC. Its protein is CASGEGFYEQYF.

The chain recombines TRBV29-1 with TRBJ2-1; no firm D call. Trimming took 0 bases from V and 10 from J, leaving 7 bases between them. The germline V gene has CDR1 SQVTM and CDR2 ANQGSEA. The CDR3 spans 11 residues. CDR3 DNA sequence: TGCAGCGTTGAAGATCGCTGGGAGCAGTTCTTC. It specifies CSVEDRWEQFF.

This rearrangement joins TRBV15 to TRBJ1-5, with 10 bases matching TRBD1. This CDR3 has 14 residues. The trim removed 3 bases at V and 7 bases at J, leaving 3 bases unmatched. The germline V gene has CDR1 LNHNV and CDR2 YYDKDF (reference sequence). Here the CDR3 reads CATSRTGGDQPQHF. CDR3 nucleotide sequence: TGTGCCACCAGCAGGACAGGGGGCGACCAGCCCCAGCATTTT.